Shown below are 11 T cell receptor beta chains from a single sample sequenced in a study of T cells in Graves' hyperthyroidism and ophthalmopathy. Amplification of TCR beta CDR3 regions used RNA as the template. Researchers ran a first-round RT-PCR on the TCR CDR3 using the HTBI primer set. TCRdb used MiXCR to reprocess the multiplex PCR reads, holding one entry per CDR3 protein. The top ten hold under 8% of the sample, which has 500,000 to 750,000 distinct CDR3 sequences, approximately 14% seen once. Sequenced sample: blood. The receptors shown here come from a woman aged 25 to 39 with Graves' hyperthyroidism.

This clonotype has more than one count but fewer than ten. The chain couples TRBV6-5 to TRBJ2-3, with TRBD2 identical over 9 bases. Trimming took 2 bases from V and 6 from J; bases not matched to a gene: 6. CDR3 length: 15 amino acids. Germline CDR1 and CDR2: MNHEY and SVGAGI. The CDR3 loop reads CASSYLGRGGDTQYF. The CDR3 DNA is TGTGCCAGCAGTTACCTGGGGCGGGGGGGGGATACGCAGTATTTT.

This chain links TRBV19 with TRBJ2-2, with 9 nucleotides matching TRBD2. This CDR3 has 15 amino acids. CDR1 and CDR2 (germline): LNHDA, SQIVND (reference sequence). V shed 6 bases and J 6 bases; nucleotides not matched to a gene: 8. The DNA of the CDR3 is TGTGCCAGTAGCGACGGACTAGCGCTCGCCGGGGAGCTGTTTTTT. Protein product: CASSDGLALAGELFF.

This clonotype was picked up a small number of times. The chain links TRBV6-1 to TRBJ1-1; D remains ambiguous. This CDR3 region has 13 residues. V shed 5 bases and J shed 8 bases, with 15 bases lying between them. Germline V lookup: CDR1 MNHNS, CDR2 SASEGT. The CDR3 coding sequence is TGTGCCAGCAGTCCTCTTGACGGGTTGGAAGCTTTCTTT. It is translated as CASSPLDGLEAFF.

This clonotype was observed many times. This sequence joins TRBV20-1 and TRBJ2-7, with D perhaps TRBD1 or TRBD2 (6 bases each). V was clipped by 3 bases and J by 4 bases, with 19 bases between them. Germline assignment: CDR1 DFQATT and CDR2 SNEGSKA (reference sequence). CDR3 size: 15 residues. The CDR3 protein is CSASVWGAQSYEQYF. The CDR3 DNA is TGCAGTGCTAGCGTTTGGGGGGCGCAGTCGTACGAGCAGTACTTC.

This clonotype came up many times. The gene calls are TRBV28 and TRBJ2-7; no reliable D call. CDR1 and CDR2 from the germline V gene are MDHEN and SYDVKM. With 5 bases removed from V and 1 base from J, the gap between germline ends came to 9 bases. The CDR3 length is 13 residues. The CDR3 is CASSRSRSYEQYF. CDR3 DNA sequence: TGTGCCAGCAGTCGGTCCCGATCCTACGAGCAGTACTTC.

This clonotype was counted a few times. V is TRBV12-5 and J is TRBJ1-1; 8 positions agree with TRBD1. Germline V gene sequence: CDR1 LGHNT, CDR2 FRNRAP. The CDR3 totals 17 residues. The J segment lost 7 bases and the V segment lost 0 bases, leaving 13 bases of the junction unmatched. CDR3 sequence: CASGLVTGPRGLGEAFF. The DNA of the CDR3 is TGTGCTAGTGGTTTGGTAACCGGGCCCAGGGGGCTTGGTGAAGCTTTCTTT.

The table lists this clonotype with a few counts. The chain combines TRBV27 with TRBJ2-6; a weak D match, TRBD2 (7 bases). V was shortened by 3 bases and J by 2 bases, with 14 bases between the two germline ends. Germline V lookup: CDR1 MNHEY, CDR2 SMNVEV (reference sequence). The CDR3 consists of 17 residues. CDR3 residues: CASSLSTGGPGANVLTF. The CDR3 region has the DNA TGTGCCAGCAGTTTGTCGACCGGGGGGCCTGGGGCCAACGTCCTGACTTTC.

V gene TRBV27 combines with J gene TRBJ1-5; D is unresolved. The germline V gene encodes CDR1 MNHEY and CDR2 SMNVEV (reference sequence). V gave up 6 bases and J gave up 9 bases, with 15 bases separating them. This CDR3 comprises 13 residues. CDR3 loop: CASSEGPPGPQHF. For the CDR3, the DNA is TGTGCCAGCAGCGAAGGTCCACCGGGGCCCCAGCATTTT.

The table lists this clonotype with a count of one. This sequence joins TRBV6-5 and TRBJ2-2, with 15 bases matching TRBD2. Germline CDR1 reads MNHEY; CDR2 reads SVGAGI. V lost 2 bases, J lost 4 bases, and 8 bases stayed unmatched. This CDR3 is built from 19 residues. The CDR3 loop is CASSYGGLAGGPGTGELFF. The CDR3 bases are TGTGCCAGCAGTTACGGCGGACTAGCGGGAGGGCCGGGCACCGGGGAGCTGTTTTTT.

The table lists this clonotype with many counts. The chain has TRBV14 and TRBJ1-2; maybe TRBD1 (5 bases). CDR3 size: 14 residues. Trimming stripped 4 bases from V and 2 bases from J, with 11 bases between. The germline V gene encodes CDR1 SGHDN and CDR2 FVKESK. The CDR3 DNA is TGTGCCAGCAGCCGGGGGAGAGCGAACTATGGCTACACCTTC. Encoded protein: CASSRGRANYGYTF.

This clonotype was seen repeatedly, ten times or more. The V and J genes are TRBV6-2 or TRBV6-3 and TRBJ2-7; D may be TRBD2 (5 bases). Trimming cost V 8 bases and J 2 bases, with 13 bases left between them. CDR1 is MNHEY, CDR2 SVGEGT, per germline. The CDR3 loop spans 13 amino acids. CDR3 DNA sequence: TGTGCCAGCGGACGAGGGTGGACCTACGAGCAGTACTTC. Protein product: CASGRGWTYEQYF.